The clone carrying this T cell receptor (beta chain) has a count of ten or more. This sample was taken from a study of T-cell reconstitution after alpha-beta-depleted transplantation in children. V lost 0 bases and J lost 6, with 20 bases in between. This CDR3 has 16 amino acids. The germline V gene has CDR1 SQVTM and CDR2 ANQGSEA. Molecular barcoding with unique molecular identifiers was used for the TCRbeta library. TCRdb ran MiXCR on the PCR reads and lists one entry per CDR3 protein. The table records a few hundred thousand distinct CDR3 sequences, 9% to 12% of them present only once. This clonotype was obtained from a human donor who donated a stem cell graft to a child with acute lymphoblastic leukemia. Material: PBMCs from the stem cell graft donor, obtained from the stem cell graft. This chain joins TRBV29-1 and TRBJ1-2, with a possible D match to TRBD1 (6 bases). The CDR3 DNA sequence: TGCAGCGTTGAAGATCGATTATCGGCCAGGGGAGATGGCTACACCTTC. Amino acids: CSVEDRLSARGDGYTF. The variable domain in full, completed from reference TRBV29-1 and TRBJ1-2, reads SAVISQKPSRDICQRGTSLTIQCQVDSQVTMMFWYRQQPGQSLTLIATANQGSEATYESGFVIDKFPISRPNLTFSTLTVSNMSPEDSSIYLCSVEDRLSARGDGYTFGSGTRLTVV.